This is a list of T cell receptor beta chains from one sample in a study of CD8 T cells in Susac syndrome. Via MiXCR, TCRdb re-called the immunoSEQ multiplex PCR reads, giving one row per CDR3 protein. This table has about 180,000 distinct CDR3 sequences, around 94% appearing once. Sample: CD4+ T cells from PBMCs. These receptors were collected from a human donor with Susac syndrome. The CDR3 runs from the conserved cysteine through the conserved F or W. The D gene is left open where the match is weak. Clone size is given for some rows only: seen once, a few or many times, or a class if the clone is expanded.

NA | TRBJ2-5 | TRBD2 | TRBV29-1 | 13 | TGCAGCGGGGTTAGCGGGAGGCAAGAGACCCAGTACTTC | CSGVSGRQETQYF
once | TRBJ2-7 | TRBD2 | TRBV20-1 | 17 | TGCAGTGCTAGAGATTTCGTCAGCGGGAGAACTACTGGCGAGCAGTACTTC | CSARDFVSGRTTGEQYF
NA | TRBJ2-5 | TRBD1 | TRBV23-1 | 15 | TGCGCCAGCAGTCGAATCATCAGGGGGAAAGAGACCCAGTACTTC | CASSRIIRGKETQYF
NA | TRBJ1-4 | TRBD1 | TRBV20-1 | 15 | TGCAGTGCTAGAGATTTGGGGACAGGGAGTGAAAAACTGTTTTTT | CSARDLGTGSEKLFF
NA | TRBJ2-7 | TRBD2 | TRBV20-1 | 15 | TGCAGTGCGGAACCGGGAGGCGGGGTTCTTGGCGAGCAGTACTTC | CSAEPGGGVLGEQYF
NA | TRBJ1-1 | NA | TRBV30 | 12 | TGTGCCTGGAGTCGGGCGAACACTGAAGCTTTCTTT | CAWSRANTEAFF
NA | TRBJ2-2 | NA | TRBV6-5 | 14 | TGTGCCAGCAGTCCTTTGGGGCGCGCCGGGGAGCTGTTTTTT | CASSPLGRAGELFF
NA | TRBJ2-3 | TRBD2 | TRBV5-1 | 16 | TGCGCCAGCGGTCCGGGAGCGGGGGCGACCACAGATACGCAGTATTTT | CASGPGAGATTDTQYF
NA | TRBJ2-2 | TRBD1 | TRBV12-3/TRBV12-4 | 15 | TGTGCCAGCAGCCGGACAGGGGGAATTCCCGGGGAGCTGTTTTTT | CASSRTGGIPGELFF
NA | TRBJ2-3 | NA | TRBV7-9 | 13 | TGTGCCAGCAGCTTCGGTGAGGGAGATACGCAGTATTTT | CASSFGEGDTQYF
NA | TRBJ2-5 | TRBD2 | TRBV6-1 | 16 | TGTGCCAGCAGTCCACTAGCGGGGGGCCCTCAAGAGACCCAGTACTTC | CASSPLAGGPQETQYF
NA | TRBJ2-7 | TRBD1 | TRBV11-2 | 17 | TGTGCCAGCAGCTTAGGAAGTCTCAGGGACAGCTCCTACGAGCAGTACTTC | CASSLGSLRDSSYEQYF
NA | TRBJ2-5 | TRBD2 | TRBV15 | 15 | TGTGCCACCAGCAAAGGGACTAGCGGGGGAGAGACCCAGTACTTC | CATSKGTSGGETQYF
NA | TRBJ2-5 | NA | TRBV4-2 | 15 | TGTGCCAGCAGCCAAGATGGGGGTGGGGCTGGGACCCAGTACTTC | CASSQDGGGAGTQYF
NA | TRBJ2-1 | NA | TRBV28 | 13 | TGTGCCAGCCTACCAGGGAGAGAAGGTGAGCAGTTCTTC | CASLPGREGEQFF
NA | TRBJ2-1 | TRBD2 | TRBV11-1 | 15 | TGTGCCAGCAGTCAAGCGGGGGCCTCCTACAATGAGCAGTTCTTC | CASSQAGASYNEQFF
NA | TRBJ2-6 | NA | TRBV9 | 16 | TGTGCCAGCAGCGATTCTCAGAGCTCTGGGGCCAACGTCCTGACTTTC | CASSDSQSSGANVLTF
NA | TRBJ1-2 | NA | TRBV6-1 | 15 | TGTGCCAGCAGTGAAGGTCTAGCCTCTAACTATGGCTACACCTTC | CASSEGLASNYGYTF
NA | TRBJ2-1 | TRBD2 | TRBV20-1 | 14 | TGCAGTGCTAGTCGAGGGACTACCCTAAATGAGCAGTTCTTC | CSASRGTTLNEQFF
NA | TRBJ1-3 | NA | TRBV13 | 19 | TGTGCCAGCAGCTTAGAAGTATCAGGGCAGGAGATCGGGGGAAACACCATATATTTT | CASSLEVSGQEIGGNTIYF
NA | TRBJ2-6 | NA | TRBV5-1 | 16 | TGCGCCAGCAGCTCCCGAGTGGGCTCTGGGGCCAACGTCCTGACTTTC | CASSSRVGSGANVLTF
NA | TRBJ1-5 | NA | TRBV20-1 | 14 | TGCAGTGCTAGACCCAACCTCAACAGGCCGTCCCAGCATTTT | CSARPNLNRPSQHF
NA | TRBJ2-5 | NA | TRBV6-6 | 15 | TGTGCCAGCAGTTACTCGTCGCGGGCAGTAGAGACCCAGTACTTC | CASSYSSRAVETQYF
NA | TRBJ2-7 | NA | TRBV30 | 13 | TGTGCCTGTCTTGGACGAAGCTCCTACGAGCAGTACTTC | CACLGRSSYEQYF
NA | TRBJ2-7 | TRBD1 | TRBV29-1 | 14 | TGCAGCGTCCAAGGGGGACAGGGAATATACGAGCAGTACTTC | CSVQGGQGIYEQYF
NA | TRBJ1-2 | NA | TRBV6-5 | 12 | TGTGCCAGCAGCCGTGGGGCGCAGGGCTACACCTTC | CASSRGAQGYTF
NA | TRBJ1-4 | TRBD1 | TRBV5-4 | 14 | TGTGCCAGCAGCTTCGACAGGGGGAATGAAAAACTGTTTTTT | CASSFDRGNEKLFF
NA | TRBJ2-1 | NA | TRBV20-1 | 14 | TGCAGTGCTAGAGGCCGGGACCTCTCCAATGAGCAGTTCTTC | CSARGRDLSNEQFF
NA | TRBJ2-6 | NA | TRBV6-6 | 16 | TGTGCCAGCAGTTACCTCCCTCGACACGGGGCCAACGTCCTGACTTTC | CASSYLPRHGANVLTF
NA | TRBJ1-3 | NA | TRBV7-2 | 16 | TGTGCCAGCAGCTTAGAGTCAGGGGCGCGGGGGAACACCATATATTTT | CASSLESGARGNTIYF
NA | TRBJ1-2 | TRBD1 | TRBV4-2 | 17 | TGTGCCAGCAGCCAACCTCCCCGACAGGGTATCGACTATGGCTACACCTTC | CASSQPPRQGIDYGYTF
NA | TRBJ2-1 | TRBD2 | TRBV4-2 | 17 | TGTGCCAGCAGCCAAGATCGCGGGAGGGCCGTCTACAATGAGCAGTTCTTC | CASSQDRGRAVYNEQFF
NA | TRBJ1-2 | NA | TRBV20-1 | 12 | TGCAGTGCCAAAGGGCTACGCTATGGCTACACCTTC | CSAKGLRYGYTF
NA | TRBJ2-5 | NA | TRBV10-3 | 11 | TGTGCCATCAGAGATGAAGAGACCCAGTACTTC | CAIRDEETQYF
NA | TRBJ2-1 | TRBD2 | TRBV28 | 17 | TGTGCCAGCAGTCGACACGGACTAGCGGGAGGTCACAATGAGCAGTTCTTC | CASSRHGLAGGHNEQFF
NA | TRBJ2-5 | TRBD2 | TRBV20-1 | 17 | TGCAGTGCTAGAGAGCCCTTCCTAGCGGGGGCCGAAGAGACCCAGTACTTC | CSAREPFLAGAEETQYF
NA | TRBJ2-5 | NA | TRBV12-3/TRBV12-4 | 13 | TGTGCCAGCAGTTTCCCAGGTGATGAGACCCAGTACTTC | CASSFPGDETQYF
NA | TRBJ1-2 | TRBD1 | TRBV9 | 15 | TGTGCCAGCAGCGAGGAGGACAGGGGCATCTATGGCTACACCTTC | CASSEEDRGIYGYTF
NA | TRBJ2-3 | TRBD2 | TRBV20-1 | 15 | TGCAGTGCCGCCCACCGACTAGCGGATCCAGATACGCAGTATTTT | CSAAHRLADPDTQYF
NA | TRBJ1-2 | NA | TRBV28 | 16 | TGTGCCAGCAGTTCACATGGTTCTGCGGATGGCTATGGCTACACCTTC | CASSSHGSADGYGYTF
NA | TRBJ2-1 | TRBD1 | TRBV12-5 | 15 | TGTGCTAGTGGCCTTGGGACAGCCTCCTACAATGAGCAGTTCTTC | CASGLGTASYNEQFF
NA | TRBJ2-1 | NA | TRBV3-1 | 13 | TGTGCCAGCAGCCAAGATCGGGAAAATGAGCAGTTCTTC | CASSQDRENEQFF
NA | TRBJ2-3 | TRBD2 | TRBV4-2 | 16 | TGTGCCAGCAGCCTGAGAACTAGCGGGGGCGCGGATACGCAGTATTTT | CASSLRTSGGADTQYF
NA | TRBJ1-4 | NA | TRBV18 | 12 | TGTGCCAGCTCACCACAGGGTGAAAAACTGTTTTTT | CASSPQGEKLFF
NA | TRBJ2-1 | TRBD2 | TRBV9 | 16 | TGTGCCAGCAGCGCGTCGGGACTAGCGGGAGGAGGTGAGCAGTTCTTC | CASSASGLAGGGEQFF
NA | TRBJ2-2 | NA | TRBV19 | 13 | TGTGCCAGTAGTTTACAGGGTCCCGGAGAGCTGTTTTTT | CASSLQGPGELFF
NA | TRBJ2-5 | NA | TRBV4-3 | 16 | TGCGCCAGCAGCCAAGACAGGAACGCTTTCGGGGAGACCCAGTACTTC | CASSQDRNAFGETQYF
NA | TRBJ2-7 | NA | TRBV7-2 | 13 | TGTGCCAGCAGCCCGGGCGCGGGTTACGAGCAGTACTTC | CASSPGAGYEQYF
NA | TRBJ2-7 | TRBD1 | TRBV4-2 | 15 | TGTGCCAGCAGCCCCCGGGACAGGGGAGAATGGGAGCAGTACTTC | CASSPRDRGEWEQYF
NA | TRBJ2-7 | NA | TRBV6-2/TRBV6-3 | 14 | TGTGCCAGCCTCCGGACAGATCCCTCCTACGAGCAGTACTTC | CASLRTDPSYEQYF
NA | TRBJ2-7 | TRBD1 | TRBV30 | 14 | TGTGCCTGGAGTACCGGGACAGGGGGGTACGAGCAGTACTTC | CAWSTGTGGYEQYF
NA | TRBJ2-5 | TRBD1 | TRBV10-3 | 16 | TGTGCCATCAGTGAGGGGGGACAGGGCCGTGGTGGGACCCAGTACTTC | CAISEGGQGRGGTQYF
NA | TRBJ1-1 | TRBD1 | TRBV29-1 | 10 | TGCAGCGCGGGGACAGAAGAAGCTTTCTTT | CSAGTEEAFF
NA | TRBJ2-3 | NA | TRBV9 | 15 | TGTGCCAGCAGCGTAGAAGATCGCGGCGGGGATACGCAGTATTTT | CASSVEDRGGDTQYF
NA | TRBJ2-7 | TRBD1 | TRBV15 | 18 | TGTGCCACCAGCAGAGGACTTGTCTCACCGGGACAGGGCTTCGAGCAGTACTTC | CATSRGLVSPGQGFEQYF
NA | TRBJ1-2 | NA | TRBV30 | 11 | TGTGCCTGGAGTGTACTCTATGGCTACACCTTC | CAWSVLYGYTF
NA | TRBJ2-3 | TRBD2 | TRBV25-1 | 15 | TGTGCCAGTTCCAGACTAGCGGGAGGACCAGATACGCAGTATTTT | CASSRLAGGPDTQYF
NA | TRBJ2-2 | NA | TRBV30 | 16 | TGTGCCTGGAGTGCCCGAGGGCAGGTGGGCCTGGGGGAGCTGTTTTTT | CAWSARGQVGLGELFF